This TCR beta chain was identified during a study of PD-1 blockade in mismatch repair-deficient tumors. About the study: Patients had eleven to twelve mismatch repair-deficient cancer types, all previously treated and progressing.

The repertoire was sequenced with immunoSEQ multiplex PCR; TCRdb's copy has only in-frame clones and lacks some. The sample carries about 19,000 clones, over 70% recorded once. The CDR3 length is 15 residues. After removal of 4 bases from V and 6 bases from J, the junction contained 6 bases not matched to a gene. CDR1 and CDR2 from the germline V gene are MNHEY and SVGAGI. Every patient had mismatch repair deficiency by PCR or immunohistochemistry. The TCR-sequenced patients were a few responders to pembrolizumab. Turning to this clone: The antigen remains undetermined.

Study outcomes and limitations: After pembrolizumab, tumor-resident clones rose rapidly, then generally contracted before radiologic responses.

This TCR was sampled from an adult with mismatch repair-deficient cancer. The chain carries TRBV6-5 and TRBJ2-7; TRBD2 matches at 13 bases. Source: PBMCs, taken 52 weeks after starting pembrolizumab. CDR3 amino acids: CASSFRTSGSSEQYF. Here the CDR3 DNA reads TGTGCCAGCAGTTTCCGGACTAGCGGGAGTTCCGAGCAGTACTTC.